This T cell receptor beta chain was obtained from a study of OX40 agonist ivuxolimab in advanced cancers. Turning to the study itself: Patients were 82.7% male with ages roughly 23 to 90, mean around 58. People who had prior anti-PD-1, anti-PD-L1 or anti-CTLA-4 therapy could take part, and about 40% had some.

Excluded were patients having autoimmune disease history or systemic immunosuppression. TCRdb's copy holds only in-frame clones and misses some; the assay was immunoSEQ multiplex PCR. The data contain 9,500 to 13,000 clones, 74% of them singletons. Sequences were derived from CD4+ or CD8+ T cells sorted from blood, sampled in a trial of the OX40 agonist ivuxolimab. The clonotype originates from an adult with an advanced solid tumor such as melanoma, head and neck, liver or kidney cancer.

The CDR3 DNA is TGTGCCAGCAGCGGATATCAGGGGCCGTCTCAGCCCCAGCATTTT. Translation gives CASSGYQGPSQPQHF. The V call is TRBV7-8, the J call TRBJ1-5, with D tentatively TRBD1 (6 bases). The germline V gene encodes CDR1 SGHVS and CDR2 FQNEAQ. The CDR3 is made up of 15 amino acids. Trimming left V 5 bases short and J 6 bases short, with 17 bases between.